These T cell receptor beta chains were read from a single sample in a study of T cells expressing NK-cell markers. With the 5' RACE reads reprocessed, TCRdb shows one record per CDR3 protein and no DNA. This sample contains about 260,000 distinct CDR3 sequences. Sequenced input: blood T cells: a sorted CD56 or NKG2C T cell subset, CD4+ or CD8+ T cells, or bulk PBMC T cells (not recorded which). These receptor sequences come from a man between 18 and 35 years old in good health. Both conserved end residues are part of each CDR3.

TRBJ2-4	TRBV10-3	CAARRDSKNIQYF
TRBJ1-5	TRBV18	CASSPPSHSNQPQHF
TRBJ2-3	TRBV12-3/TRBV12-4	CASSDDRGGNTQYF
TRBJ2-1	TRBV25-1	CASSRAAQAEQFF
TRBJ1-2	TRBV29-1	CSAPDLVHGYTF
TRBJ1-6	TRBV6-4	CASSEDTDGRALHF
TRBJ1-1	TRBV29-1	CSVTSQGRDTEAFF
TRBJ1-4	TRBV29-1	CSVVRGGNEKLFF
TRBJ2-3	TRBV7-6	CASSRVAGRVSTQYF
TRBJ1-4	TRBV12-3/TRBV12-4	CASSLVGDSKLFF
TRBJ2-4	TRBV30	CAWMAGAPGRAKNIQYF
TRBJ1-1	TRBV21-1	CASCGGAFNTEAFF
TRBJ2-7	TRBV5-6	CASSRTGHEQYF
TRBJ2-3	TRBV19	CASRDLDTQYF
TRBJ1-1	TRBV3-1	CASSQLPGAPVNTEAFF
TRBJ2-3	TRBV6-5	CASSPHFSTDTQYF
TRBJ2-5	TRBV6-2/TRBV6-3	CASSSLRGATQYF
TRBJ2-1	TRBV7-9	CASSWDPNEQFF
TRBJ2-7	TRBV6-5	CASSYSGAQSYEQYF
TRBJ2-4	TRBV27	CASSRWGEAKNIQYF
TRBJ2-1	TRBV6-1	CASSLAGGRYNEQFF
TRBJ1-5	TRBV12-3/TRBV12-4	CATTRDRPNQPQHF
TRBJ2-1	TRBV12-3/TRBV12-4	CASSLPQGNNEQFF
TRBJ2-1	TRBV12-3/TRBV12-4	CASTSGTTAEYNEQFF
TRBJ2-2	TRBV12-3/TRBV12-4	CASSLGGLIAGELFF
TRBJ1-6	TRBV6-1	CASTTGRRRESPLHF
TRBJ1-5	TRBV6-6	CASTPGGSALSDF
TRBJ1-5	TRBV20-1	CSATRQTWDQPQHF
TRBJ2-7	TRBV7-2	CASSLGTGGSEQYF
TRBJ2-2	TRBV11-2	CASSTYSLGQGENTGELFF
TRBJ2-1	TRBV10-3	CAISDSSGIPLSYNEQFF
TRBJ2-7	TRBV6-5	CASRIPRGEQYF
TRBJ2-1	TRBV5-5	CASSLGPITSEQFF
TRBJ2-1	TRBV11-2	CASSLGQGALGNEQFF
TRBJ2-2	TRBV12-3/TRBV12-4	CASSFFSNTGELFF
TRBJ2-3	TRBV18	CASSPQTYPQYF
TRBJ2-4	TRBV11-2	CASSLVRWTEAGARNIQYF
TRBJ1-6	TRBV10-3	CAISGTGDGNSPLHF
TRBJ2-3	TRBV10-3	CAITPGQGKDTQYF
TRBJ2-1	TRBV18	CASSRTSTSSYNEQFF
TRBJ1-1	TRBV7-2	CASSTITGGATEAFF
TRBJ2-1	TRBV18	CASSPTSSTYNEQFF
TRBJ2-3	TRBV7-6	CASSLAVSGTDTQYF
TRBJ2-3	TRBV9	CASSVAGGPADTQYF
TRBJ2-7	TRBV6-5	CASSYSETSGRDRYF
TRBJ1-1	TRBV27	CASSSRTGTRGLSTEAFF
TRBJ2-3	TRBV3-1	CASSQAPRPDTQYF
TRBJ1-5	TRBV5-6	CASSLGPSYSNQPQHF
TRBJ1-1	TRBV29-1	CSVSWVNTEAFF
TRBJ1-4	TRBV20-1	CSATAAGTGYEKLFF
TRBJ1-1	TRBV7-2	CASSLTGGRTEAFF
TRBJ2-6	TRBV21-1	CASSPPDFGAGANVLTF
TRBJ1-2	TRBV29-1	CSVRVANYGYTF
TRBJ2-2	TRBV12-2	CASRFMGEGEGQKLFF
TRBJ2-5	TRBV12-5	CASGFGVETQYF